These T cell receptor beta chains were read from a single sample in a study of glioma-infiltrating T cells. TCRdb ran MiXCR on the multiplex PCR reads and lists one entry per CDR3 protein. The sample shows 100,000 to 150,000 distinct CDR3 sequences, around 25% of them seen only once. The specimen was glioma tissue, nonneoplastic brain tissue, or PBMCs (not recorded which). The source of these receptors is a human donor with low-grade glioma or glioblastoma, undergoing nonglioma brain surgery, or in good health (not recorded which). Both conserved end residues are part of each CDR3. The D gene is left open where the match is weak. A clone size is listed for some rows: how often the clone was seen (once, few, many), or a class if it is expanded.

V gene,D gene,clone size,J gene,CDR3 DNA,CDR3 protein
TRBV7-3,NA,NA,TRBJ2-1,TGTGCCAGCAGCTTAAGGTCCGGTAGCTCCTACAATGAGCAGTTCTTC,CASSLRSGSSYNEQFF
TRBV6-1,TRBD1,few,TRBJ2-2,TGTGCCAGCAGAACCACAGGGGTCGCCGGGGAGCTGTTTTTT,CASRTTGVAGELFF
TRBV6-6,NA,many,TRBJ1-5,TGTGCCAGCAGTTACTCGGAGGGGCCCCAGCATTTT,CASSYSEGPQHF
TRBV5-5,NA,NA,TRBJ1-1,TGTGCCAGCAGCTTGGGTTCTGAAGCTTTCTTT,CASSLGSEAFF
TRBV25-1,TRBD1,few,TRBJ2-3,TGTGCCAGCAGTCGGCCCCGAACAGGGGGCGGGGGAGATACGCAGTATTTT,CASSRPRTGGGGDTQYF
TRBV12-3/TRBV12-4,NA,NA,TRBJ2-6,TGTGCCATAAAACCGGGACAAGGGGTCTCTGGGGCCAACGTCCTGACTTTC,CAIKPGQGVSGANVLTF
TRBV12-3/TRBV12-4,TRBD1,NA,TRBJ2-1,TGTGCCAGCAAGAGGGACAGTGCTTACAATGAGCAGTTCTTC,CASKRDSAYNEQFF
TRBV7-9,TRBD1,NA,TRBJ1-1,TGTGCCAGCAGCTTTCAAGACAGGGGGAACACTGAAGCTTTCTTT,CASSFQDRGNTEAFF
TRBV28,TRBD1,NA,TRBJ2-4,TGTGCCAGCAGTTTATATGGGACAGGGTCCAAAAACATTCAGTACTTC,CASSLYGTGSKNIQYF
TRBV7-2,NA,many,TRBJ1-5,TGTGCCAGCAGCTTAGCAGGGAGGGTGAGCAATCAGCCCCAGCATTTT,CASSLAGRVSNQPQHF
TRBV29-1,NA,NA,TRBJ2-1,TGCAGCGTTGGAGGCTACAGTGCATACAATGAGCAGTTCTTC,CSVGGYSAYNEQFF
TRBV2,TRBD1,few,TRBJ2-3,TGTGCCAGCAGTGAGAGAGACAGGGGGTACACAGATACGCAGTATTTT,CASSERDRGYTDTQYF
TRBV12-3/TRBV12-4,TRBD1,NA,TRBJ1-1,TGTGCCAGCAGGGCACGAACAGGGGGGACCACTGAAGCTTTCTTT,CASRARTGGTTEAFF
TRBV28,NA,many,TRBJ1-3,TGTGCCAGCAGTTTGGGAGGGCCTGGAAACACCATATATTTT,CASSLGGPGNTIYF
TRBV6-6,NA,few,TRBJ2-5,TGTGCCAGCAGTTACTCGAGAGGACTGGGGGAGTCCTCGGAGACCCAGTACTTC,CASSYSRGLGESSETQYF
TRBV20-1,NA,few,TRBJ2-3,TGCAGTGCTAGAGATTGGAGAAGGAGAAACACAGATACGCAGTATTTT,CSARDWRRRNTDTQYF
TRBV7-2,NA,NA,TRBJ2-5,TGTGCCAGCAGCTTCCCGGGACTCTCAGGGGGGAAAGAGACCCAGTACTTC,CASSFPGLSGGKETQYF
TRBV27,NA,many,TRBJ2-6,TGTGCCAGCACCCCTCATGGGGCCAACGTCCTGACTTTC,CASTPHGANVLTF
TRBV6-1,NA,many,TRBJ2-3,TGTGCCAGCAACCTCGACACTAGCACAGATACGCAGTATTTT,CASNLDTSTDTQYF
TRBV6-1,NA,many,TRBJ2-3,TGTGCCAGCAGTTCCCTAGCGAGACCTGGGATTGCGCAGTATTTT,CASSSLARPGIAQYF
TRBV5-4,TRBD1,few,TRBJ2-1,TGTGCCAGCAGCCGACAGGGGTACAATGAGCAGTTCTTC,CASSRQGYNEQFF
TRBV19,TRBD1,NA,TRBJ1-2,TGTGCCAGTAGGGCAGGGGGCGGCGGCTACACCTTC,CASRAGGGGYTF
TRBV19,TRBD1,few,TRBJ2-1,TGTGCCAGTAGTGACAGGGAAGCGAATGAGCAGTTCTTC,CASSDREANEQFF
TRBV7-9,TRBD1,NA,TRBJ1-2,TGTGCCAGCAGCCCCGGACAGGGCTATGGCTACACCTTC,CASSPGQGYGYTF
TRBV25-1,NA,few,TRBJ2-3,TGTGCCAGCAGTGACAGGAACGCGGACAGCACAGATACGCAGTATTTT,CASSDRNADSTDTQYF
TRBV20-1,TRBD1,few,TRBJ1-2,TGCAGTGCTAGAGCCACAGGGGGCCGAGGCTACACCTTC,CSARATGGRGYTF
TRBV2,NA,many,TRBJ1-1,TGTGCCAGCAGAGCCGGGACACCAGATGATGAAGCTTTCTTT,CASRAGTPDDEAFF
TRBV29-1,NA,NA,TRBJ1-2,TGCAGCGTTGAAGAAACGCGCCAGGGTTATGGCTACACCTTC,CSVEETRQGYGYTF
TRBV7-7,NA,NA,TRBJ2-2,TGTGCTAGCAGCACTGGACCCCGACTAACAACCGGGGAGCTGTTTTTT,CASSTGPRLTTGELFF
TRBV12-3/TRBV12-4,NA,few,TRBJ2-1,TGTGCCAGCGGCCAAAGGCGCCACAATGAGCAGTTCTTC,CASGQRRHNEQFF
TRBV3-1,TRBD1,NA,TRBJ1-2,TGTGCCAGCAGCCGTGCGCCGGGACAGAATAACCCTAACTATGGCTACACCTTC,CASSRAPGQNNPNYGYTF
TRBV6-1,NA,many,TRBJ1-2,TGTGCCAGCAGTTCCCCCGGACGGTCCTACTATGGCTACACCTTC,CASSSPGRSYYGYTF
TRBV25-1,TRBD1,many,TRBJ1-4,TGTGCCAGCAGTGTCTCACCCGGGACAGGGGTGGGTGAAAAACTGTTTTTT,CASSVSPGTGVGEKLFF
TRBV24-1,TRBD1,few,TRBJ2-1,TGTGCCACCAGTGATTATCGGACAGGGGGCTGGTATGAGCAGTTCTTC,CATSDYRTGGWYEQFF
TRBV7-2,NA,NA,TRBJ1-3,TGTGCCAGCAGCTCGGGATGGGGAAACACCATATATTTT,CASSSGWGNTIYF
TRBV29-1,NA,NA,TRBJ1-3,TGCAGCGTTGAATGGGACTCTGGAAACACCATATATTTT,CSVEWDSGNTIYF
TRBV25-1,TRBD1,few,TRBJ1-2,TGTGCCAGCAGCCGACAGGGTAGCGCTGGCTACACCTTC,CASSRQGSAGYTF
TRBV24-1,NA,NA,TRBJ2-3,TGTGCCACCAGTGATCGGGACAAATTCACAGATACGCAGTATTTT,CATSDRDKFTDTQYF
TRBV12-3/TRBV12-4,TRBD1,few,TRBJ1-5,TGTGCCAGCAGCCGGACAGGGGGCGGTAATCAGCCCCAGCATTTT,CASSRTGGGNQPQHF
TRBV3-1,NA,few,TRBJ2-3,TGTGCCAGCAGCCAAGCCGCGGGAAGGCGGCCGACAGATACGCAGTATTTT,CASSQAAGRRPTDTQYF